This entry lists 23 T cell receptor beta chains sequenced from one sample in a study of blood T cell repertoires in COVID-19. TCRdb's copy holds only in-frame clones and misses some; the assay was immunoSEQ multiplex PCR. The table records about 240,000 clones, about 83% of them present only once. The source material was peripheral blood. Receptor source: an elderly man with acute or convalescent COVID-19.

This chain uses TRBV5-1 with TRBJ2-5; a possible D gene is TRBD2 (5 bases). The CDR3 spans 13 residues. The V gene's germline CDR1 is SGHRS and CDR2 YFSETQ. V was clipped by 2 bases and J by 3 bases, with 8 bases between them. CDR3 coding DNA: TGCGCCAGCAGCTTTCTAGCTGAAGAGACCCAGTACTTC. This gives the protein CASSFLAEETQYF.

This chain links TRBV4-3 with TRBJ1-5, with 7 bases identical to TRBD1. This CDR3 has 14 amino acids. CDR1 is LGHNA, CDR2 YSLEER, per germline. J gave up 7 bases and V 4 bases, and 7 bases lay outside the gene matches. The CDR3 region is CASSPGTDRQPQHF. CDR3 DNA sequence: TGCGCCAGCAGCCCCGGGACAGATAGACAGCCCCAGCATTTT.

The gene calls are TRBV2 and TRBJ1-5; D is perhaps TRBD1 (5 bases). The CDR3 has 13 amino acids. Germline loops: CDR1 SNHLY, CDR2 FYNNEI. Between the trimmed V and J ends, which lost 4 bases and 2 bases, there was a span of 6 bases. CDR3 nucleotides: TGTGCCAGCAGTGTACAGGGCAATCAGCCCCAGCATTTT. Translated, it gives CASSVQGNQPQHF.

This rearrangement joins TRBV5-4 to TRBJ1-2; unclear D gene. V was shortened by 2 bases and J by 0 bases, with 8 bases between the two germline ends. From germline, CDR1 is SGHNT and CDR2 YYREEE (reference sequence). The CDR3 is made up of 14 amino acids. CDR3 sequence: CASSLEISNYGYTF. CDR3 DNA sequence: TGTGCCAGCAGCTTAGAGATATCTAACTATGGCTACACCTTC.

A word on this clone: Germline and junction disagree at one end, which may indicate a read error. The chain links TRBV6-5 to TRBJ1-6, with D perhaps matching TRBD1 (5 bases). Germline CDR1 MNHEY, CDR2 SVGAGI. The CDR3 totals 14 residues. CDR3 nucleotides: TGTGCCAGCAATTACGCAGGGCGCAATTCACCCCTCCACTTT. Amino acid sequence: CASNYAGRNSPLHF.

The J gene is TRBJ1-2, the V gene TRBV3-1 (or the pseudogene TRBV3-2), with 7 bases aligning to TRBD1. Trimming at V came to 7 bases and at J to 7 bases, leaving 6 bases not matched to a gene. Germline V gene data show CDR1 as LGHDT and CDR2 as YNNKEL (reference sequence). The CDR3 contains 12 residues. The DNA for the CDR3 is TGTGCCAGCAAAACAGGGGACTCTGGCTACACCTTC. Protein: CASKTGDSGYTF.

The V gene is TRBV27, the J gene TRBJ2-7, with TRBD2 matching 8 bases. The CDR3 runs to 15 residues. J gave up 0 bases and V 3 bases, and 4 bases lay outside the gene matches. Germline assignment: CDR1 MNHEY and CDR2 SMNVEV (reference sequence). DNA for the CDR3: TGTGCCAGCAGTTTGATAGGGACTAGCTCCTACGAGCAGTACTTC. It specifies CASSLIGTSSYEQYF.

The chain recombines TRBV6-2 or TRBV6-3 with TRBJ1-5; 12 bases fit TRBD1. This CDR3 comprises 20 residues. V gave up 2 bases and J gave up 0 bases; unmatched junction bases: 11. In germline, CDR1 is MNHEY, CDR2 SVGEGT. CDR3 protein: CASSYRAGDRGLISNQPQHF. CDR3 nucleotides: TGTGCCAGCAGTTACCGGGCCGGGGACAGGGGGCTTATTAGCAATCAGCCCCAGCATTTT.

This chain joins TRBV5-1 and TRBJ2-3, with 7 positions matching TRBD1. The CDR3 spans 15 residues. The V gene's germline CDR1 is SGHRS and CDR2 YFSETQ. The V and J ends lost 4 bases and 0 bases, in that order; junction bases with no gene match: 5. The CDR3 is CASSPGQASTDTQYF. As DNA, the CDR3 is TGCGCCAGCAGCCCTGGACAGGCTAGCACAGATACGCAGTATTTT.

This rearrangement joins TRBV6-5 to TRBJ1-2, with D perhaps matching TRBD1 (6 bases). This CDR3 spans 14 amino acids. V was pared by 0 bases and J by 7 bases, with 12 bases between. Germline V gene data show CDR1 as MNHEY and CDR2 as SVGAGI. CDR3 residues: CASSYSGGTGGYTF. Here the CDR3 DNA reads TGTGCCAGCAGTTACTCTGGGGGCACTGGTGGCTACACCTTC.

The V and J genes are TRBV19 and TRBJ2-3, with 8 bases lining up with TRBD1. With V trimmed by 7 bases and J by 4 bases, 4 bases remained unmatched. The CDR3 loop spans 13 amino acids. Germline V gene sequence: CDR1 LNHDA, CDR2 SQIVND (reference sequence). CDR3 protein: CASTLQGADTQYF. CDR3 in DNA: TGTGCCAGTACCCTACAGGGGGCAGATACGCAGTATTTT.

The chain recombines TRBV14 with TRBJ2-2, with D hard to call. Germline V gene lookup returns CDR1 SGHDN and CDR2 FVKESK. This CDR3 is 12 amino acids long. Trimming took off 4 bases at V and 8 bases at J, with 8 bases between the two ends. CDR3 protein: CASSPTEGELFF. The DNA of the CDR3 is TGTGCCAGCAGCCCCACAGAGGGGGAGCTGTTTTTT.

The chain employs TRBV28 and TRBJ2-7, with TRBD1 identical over 9 bases. This CDR3 region has 16 residues. Germline loops: CDR1 MDHEN, CDR2 SYDVKM. The V segment lost 2 bases and the J segment 3 bases; nucleotides outside the gene matches: 8. DNA for the CDR3: TGTGCCAGCAGTTTAGATTCGGGGACAGGGTACTACGAGCAGTACTTC. Translated: CASSLDSGTGYYEQYF.

The gene calls are TRBV29-1 and TRBJ1-1; D uncertain. This CDR3 has 11 amino acids. Between the trimmed V and J ends, which lost 6 bases and 4 bases, there was a span of 9 bases. Germline CDR1 SQVTM, CDR2 ANQGSEA. CDR3 DNA: TGCAGCGTCACACGGGGCACTGAAGCTTTCTTT. It translates to CSVTRGTEAFF.

The chain couples TRBV10-3 to TRBJ2-7; 7 bases match TRBD2. V dropped 2 bases and J dropped 6; count of bases not matched to a gene: 7. Germline V CDR1 and CDR2: ENHRY, SYGVKD. The CDR3 has 14 amino acids. The CDR3, as DNA: TGTGCCATCAGTGAGCCGGGGAGGGGACTCGAGCAGTACTTC. As protein: CAISEPGRGLEQYF.

The V and J genes are TRBV28 and TRBJ2-7; 10 nucleotides agree with TRBD2. CDR1 and CDR2 from the germline V gene are MDHEN and SYDVKM. V was pared by 2 bases and J by 4 bases, with 11 bases of the junction left unmatched. The CDR3 consists of 17 residues. CDR3: CASSLNPSGRTVYEQYF. CDR3 sequence (DNA): TGTGCCAGCAGTTTAAATCCTAGCGGGAGAACGGTTTACGAGCAGTACTTC. Full variable domain (outside the CDR3, taken from reference TRBV28 and TRBJ2-7): DVKVTQSSRYLVKRTGEKVFLECVQDMDHENMFWYRQDPGLGLRLIYFSYDVKMKEKGDIPEGYSVSREKKERFSLILESASTNQTSMYLCASSLNPSGRTVYEQYFGPGTRLTVT.

V gene TRBV5-5 combines with J gene TRBJ1-6; TRBD1 aligns across 7 bases. V was clipped by 4 bases and J by 10 bases; unmatched bases: 11. The CDR3 is 15 residues long. Germline CDR1 is SGHKS and CDR2 is YYEKEE (reference sequence). This CDR3 is CASSPLPDRDSPLHF. CDR3 coding DNA: TGTGCCAGCAGCCCCCTCCCCGACAGGGACTCACCCCTCCACTTT.

This clone was counted between two and nine times. The V gene is TRBV6-5, the J gene TRBJ2-5; possibly TRBD2 for D (5 bases). V lost 5 bases, J lost 5 bases, and 18 bases lay in between. The CDR3 has 15 amino acids. Germline CDR1 is MNHEY and CDR2 is SVGAGI. CDR3 sequence: CASSLSGLARETQYF. CDR3 nucleotide sequence: TGTGCCAGCAGTCTATCGGGCCTAGCTAGGGAGACCCAGTACTTC.

V usage is TRBV11-2 and J usage is TRBJ2-6; 8 bases align to TRBD2. The ends lost 7 bases at V and 0 bases at J; junction bases unmatched: 11. Germline loops: CDR1 SGHAT, CDR2 FQNNGV. The CDR3 extends over 18 amino acids. The CDR3 region is CASTDPGGFRSGANVLTF. The CDR3, as DNA: TGTGCCAGCACCGACCCGGGGGGGTTTCGCTCTGGGGCCAACGTCCTGACTTTC.

The CDR3 sequence: CASSAGSSYNEQFF. Written as DNA, the CDR3 is TGTGCCAGCAGCGCAGGCAGCTCCTACAATGAGCAGTTCTTC. This chain uses TRBV9 with TRBJ2-1; D gene uncertain. The CDR3 is 14 amino acids. Between the trimmed V and J ends, which lost 3 bases and 0 bases, there was a span of 7 bases. Germline V gives CDR1 SGDLS, CDR2 YYNGEE.

This clone was counted a few times. J is TRBJ2-7 and V is TRBV6-2 or TRBV6-3, with D unclear. Per the germline V gene, CDR1 is MNHEY and CDR2 is SVGEGT. Trimming took off 4 bases at V and 2 bases at J, with 9 bases between the two ends. This CDR3 region has 13 residues. CDR3 protein: CASSFNIPYEQYF. In DNA form, the CDR3 reads TGTGCCAGCAGTTTCAACATACCCTACGAGCAGTACTTC.

This chain connects TRBV12-3 or TRBV12-4 to TRBJ1-1, with D maybe TRBD1 (5 bases). The CDR3 runs 13 residues. V was trimmed by 3 bases and J by 5 bases, leaving 10 bases between them. CDR3 region: CASSLGGRTEAFF. The CDR3 DNA reads as TGTGCCAGCAGTTTGGGGGGACGAACTGAAGCTTTCTTT.

This clone was recorded only once. The rearrangement links TRBV28 to TRBJ2-7, with D perhaps matching TRBD2 (7 bases). Germline lookup yields CDR1 MDHEN and CDR2 SYDVKM. Trimming removed 6 bases at V and 4 bases at J, with 16 bases between. The CDR3 extends over 14 amino acids. CDR3 residues: CASSPRGGSYEQYF. The CDR3 nucleotides are TGTGCCAGCAGCCCCAGGGGAGGGTCGTACGAGCAGTACTTC. Looking up the rest from reference TRBV28 and TRBJ2-7 gives the full variable domain: DVKVTQSSRYLVKRTGEKVFLECVQDMDHENMFWYRQDPGLGLRLIYFSYDVKMKEKGDIPEGYSVSREKKERFSLILESASTNQTSMYLCASSPRGGSYEQYFGPGTRLTVT.